This entry concerns a single T cell receptor (beta chain). The record originates from a study of blood T cells in healthy people across ages. The length of the CDR3 is 12 residues. J was trimmed by 5 bases and V by 10 bases; bases with no gene match: 6. Germline CDR1 and CDR2: MNHNY and SVGAGI (reference sequence). A second PCR, run for roughly 7 to 12 cycles, used a sample-barcoded 5' primer plus a J-beta primer mix. Using its own MiXCR run on the 5' RACE reads, TCRdb lists one record per CDR3 protein. This sample has roughly 1,100,000 distinct CDR3 sequences, with under 30% found just once. The sample was also linked to a second study, of T cells of mothers and their children.

The sequence was obtained from a girl aged 2 to 10 in good health. The sequenced sample consisted of blood. The chain joins TRBV6-6 to TRBJ2-5; the match to TRBD2 covers 8 bases. The chain's CDR3 is CATQRERETQYF. In DNA, the CDR3 is TGTGCCACCCAGCGGGAGAGGGAGACCCAGTACTTC.